These 20 T cell receptor beta chains were sequenced from one sample in a study of cytomegalovirus exposure and HLA in healthy donors. Measured with immunoSEQ multiplex PCR; TCRdb has only the in-frame clones, and not every one. The sample carries roughly 220,000 clones, about 90% recorded once. What was sequenced was PBMCs. All receptors derive from a woman aged 18-29 years in good health and CMV-seronegative.

The chain couples TRBV28 to TRBJ1-5; no reliable D call. The germline V gene has CDR1 MDHEN and CDR2 SYDVKM. V lost 3 bases and J 6 bases, leaving 3 bases between the germline ends. CDR3 length: 11 residues. The CDR3 is CASSFGQPQHF. CDR3 nucleotides: TGTGCCAGCAGTTTCGGTCAGCCCCAGCATTTT.

CDR3 in amino acids: CASSRGLAGVVYNEQFF. The CDR3 DNA reads TGTGCCAGCAGCCGGGGACTAGCGGGTGTCGTTTACAATGAGCAGTTCTTC. The chain couples TRBV5-6 to TRBJ2-1; TRBD2 matches 12 bases. V lost 4 bases and J lost 4; bases outside the gene matches: 9. This CDR3 has 17 residues. Looked up from germline, CDR1 is SGHDT and CDR2 is YYEEEE.

The CDR3 bases are TGTGCCGGGTCGACGGAAGGGGGACAGATATATGGCTACACCTTC. Translated, it gives CAGSTEGGQIYGYTF. V gene TRBV28 combines with J gene TRBJ1-2; TRBD1 matches at 7 bases. The trim removed 11 bases at V and 5 bases at J, leaving 17 bases unmatched. This CDR3 region has 15 residues. Looked up from germline, CDR1 is MDHEN and CDR2 is SYDVKM.

The CDR3 DNA follows: TGTGCCAGCGTGCTGATGTCGGACACTGAAGCTTTCTTT. Encoded protein: CASVLMSDTEAFF. This chain joins TRBV2 and TRBJ1-1; D remains unclear. The V gene lost 8 bases and the J gene lost 3 bases, with 13 bases spanning the gap. CDR3 size: 13 residues. Germline V gene sequence: CDR1 SNHLY, CDR2 FYNNEI.

V and J are TRBV7-8 and TRBJ2-1; 9 nucleotides align to TRBD2. Germline V lookup: CDR1 SGHVS, CDR2 FQNEAQ. The CDR3 contains 16 residues. V trimming: 5 bases; J trimming: 0 bases; junction bases outside the gene matches: 5. CDR3 sequence: CASSRAGGHSYNEQFF. The CDR3 DNA reads TGTGCCAGCAGCCGAGCGGGGGGCCACTCCTACAATGAGCAGTTCTTC. Full variable domain (missing parts from reference TRBV7-8 and TRBJ2-1): GAGVSQSPRYKVAKRGQDVALRCDPISGHVSLFWYQQALGQGPEFLTYFQNEAQLDKSGLPSDRFFAERPEGSVSTLKIQRTQQEDSAVYLCASSRAGGHSYNEQFFGPGTRLTVL.

The chain joins TRBV10-3 to TRBJ2-3; D is unresolved. The CDR3 is made up of 12 amino acids. From germline, CDR1 is ENHRY and CDR2 SYGVKD. V lost 0 bases and J 5 bases, leaving 3 bases between the germline ends. Here the CDR3 DNA reads TGTGCCATCAGTGAGTCCGGAGATACGCAGTATTTT. Its translation is CAISESGDTQYF.

The genes are TRBV5-1 and TRBJ2-2; TRBD2 matches 7 bases. The CDR3 totals 21 residues. CDR1 and CDR2 (germline): SGHRS, YFSETQ. V trimming: 3 bases; J trimming: 0 bases; junction bases outside the gene matches: 20. In DNA form, the CDR3 reads TGCGCCAGCAGCTACCCCGGGGGGTTGGATTCTTCGGCCGCGAACACCGGGGAGCTGTTTTTT. Residues: CASSYPGGLDSSAANTGELFF. The full variable domain, its missing parts supplied by reference TRBV5-1 and TRBJ2-2, is KAGVTQTPRYLIKTRGQQVTLSCSPISGHRSVSWYQQTPGQGLQFLFEYFSETQRNKGNFPGRFSGRQFSNSRSEMNVSTLELGDSALYLCASSYPGGLDSSAANTGELFFGEGSRLTVL.

The chain employs TRBV5-6 and TRBJ2-1; TRBD2 might be the D (6 bases). V lost 5 bases to trimming and J lost 2 bases, with 23 bases between them. Per the germline V gene, CDR1 is SGHDT and CDR2 is YYEEEE. This CDR3 has 18 amino acids. The CDR3 coding sequence is TGTGCCAGCAGATCGGGGCCAAATCCGGAGGGCACCTACAATGAGCAGTTCTTC. Protein sequence: CASRSGPNPEGTYNEQFF.

In this sample, this clone turned up once. The chain joins TRBV28 to TRBJ1-2; 9 bases fit TRBD1. CDR1 and CDR2 (germline): MDHEN, SYDVKM. The CDR3 sequence is 14 residues long. With 8 bases clipped from V and 4 bases from J, the junction kept 8 bases outside the gene matches. Here the CDR3 DNA reads TGTGCCAGCTTTACCTGGGGACAGGGCTATGGCTACACCTTC. Translation: CASFTWGQGYGYTF.

J is TRBJ1-1 and V is TRBV30; 8 bases align to TRBD1. V shed 7 bases, J shed 7 bases, and the junction held 11 bases outside the gene matches. This CDR3 contains 13 residues. Germline CDR1 and CDR2: GTSNPN and SVGIG (reference sequence). The CDR3 coding sequence is TGTGCCTACACGAAAGACAGGGGAGGTGAAGCTTTCTTT. Amino acid sequence: CAYTKDRGGEAFF.

The rearrangement uses TRBV28 and TRBJ2-7; the D gene is possibly TRBD1 (5 bases). Trimming left V 1 base short and J 0 bases short, with 7 bases between. The CDR3 runs 14 residues. From germline, CDR1 is MDHEN and CDR2 SYDVKM. The DNA for the CDR3 is TGTGCCAGCAGTTTATTCGACAGCTCCTACGAGCAGTACTTC. Translating gives CASSLFDSSYEQYF.

J is TRBJ1-3 and V is TRBV30; TRBD1 might be the D (5 bases). CDR1 is GTSNPN, CDR2 SVGIG, per germline (reference sequence). The CDR3 is 15 residues long. V was cut by 3 bases and J by 4 bases, with 16 bases left in between. CDR3 loop: CAWSSPGTGGNTIYF. The CDR3 coding sequence is TGTGCCTGGAGCTCCCCCGGGACTGGGGGAAACACCATATATTTT.

The J gene is TRBJ1-4, the V gene TRBV5-1; possibly TRBD1 for D (6 bases). Trimming cost V 2 bases and J 6 bases, with 14 bases left between them. The CDR3 totals 15 residues. CDR1 SGHRS and CDR2 YFSETQ come from the germline V gene. The CDR3 loop reads CASSFLGDKDEKLFF. The CDR3 coding sequence is TGCGCCAGCAGCTTCCTTGGGGACAAAGATGAAAAACTGTTTTTT.

V usage is TRBV2 and J usage is TRBJ2-1; TRBD2 matches at 9 bases. V gave up 6 bases and J gave up 1 base; unmatched junction bases: 4. This CDR3 comprises 15 residues. Germline CDR1 SNHLY, CDR2 FYNNEI. The CDR3 region is CASRSREGSYNEQFF. DNA for the CDR3: TGTGCCAGCAGATCGCGGGAGGGGTCCTACAATGAGCAGTTCTTC.

The chain uses TRBV6-1 and TRBJ2-7; the D gene is possibly TRBD2 (6 bases). The germline CDR1 and CDR2 sequences are MNHNS and SASEGT. V was cut by 4 bases and J by 3 bases, with 22 bases left in between. This CDR3 comprises 17 residues. Written as DNA, the CDR3 is TGTGCCAGCAGTGCCAGGCGCGCGAAAACTAGCAGCTACGAGCAGTACTTC. As protein: CASSARRAKTSSYEQYF.

The chain has TRBV5-1 and TRBJ2-1; perhaps TRBD2 as D (6 bases). Germline V CDR1 and CDR2: SGHRS, YFSETQ. V was cut by 4 bases and J by 4 bases, with 21 bases left in between. This CDR3 is 17 amino acids long. As DNA, the CDR3 is TGCGCCAGCAGCGTGGGGCCCCCGACTAGAAGTTACAATGAGCAGTTCTTC. Translating it yields CASSVGPPTRSYNEQFF.

This clone was observed a few times. V is TRBV9 and J is TRBJ1-1; D not certain. Per germline, CDR1 SGDLS and CDR2 YYNGEE. V shed 2 bases and J shed 6 bases, with 11 bases lying between them. The CDR3 covers 13 residues. The CDR3 nucleotides are TGTGCCAGCAGCGTGGGAGGGTCCCCTGAAGCTTTCTTT. This translates into CASSVGGSPEAFF.

The chain is built from TRBV29-1 and TRBJ2-3; 9 bases align to TRBD1. V lost 8 bases, J lost 4 bases, and 16 bases stayed unmatched. CDR1 is SQVTM and CDR2 is ANQGSEA in the germline V gene. This CDR3 comprises 16 residues. The DNA of the CDR3 is TGCAGCACCTGGGGACAGGGCCTTGGTGTTGCAGATACGCAGTATTTT. It specifies CSTWGQGLGVADTQYF.

V and J are TRBV5-1 and TRBJ1-5, with 10 bases aligning to TRBD1. CDR1 SGHRS and CDR2 YFSETQ come from the germline V gene. V lost 4 bases, J lost 7 bases, and 11 bases stayed unmatched. The CDR3 loop spans 16 amino acids. CDR3 sequence (DNA): TGCGCCAGCAGCATATCCGGGACAGGGGATAACCAGCCCCAGCATTTT. Protein: CASSISGTGDNQPQHF.

V and J are TRBV2 and TRBJ2-5; 7 nucleotides agree with TRBD2. Unmatched junction bases numbered 6, after V lost 1 base and J lost 4 bases. CDR1 is SNHLY and CDR2 is FYNNEI in the germline V gene. The CDR3 loop spans 15 amino acids. The CDR3 DNA is TGTGCCAGCAGTGAAGTGGTCATAGCGGGAGAGACCCAGTACTTC. It encodes CASSEVVIAGETQYF.